This paragraph reports one TCR beta chain. Its antigen is unidentified. The ends were cut back, 2 bases at V and 0 bases at J, with 7 bases in the middle. The CDR3 contains 14 residues. Germline CDR1 is MNHNY and CDR2 is SVGAGI (reference sequence). The data derive from a study of human versus mouse CDR3 diversity and MHC coevolution. Study-wide context: Between roughly 5.5 x 10^6 and 1.6 x 10^7 valid reads came from each sample. The study, taken as a whole, reports: Roughly six MHC II alleles selected the human T cells. Compared with mice, human CDR3s carried more deletions and insertions on average. Humans had the largest estimated TCR beta repertoire, around 1.6 million clonotypes.

The protocol was immunoSEQ multiplex PCR, while the TCRdb copy is restricted to in-frame clones and leaves out a portion. The table has about 83,000 clones, under 95% seen once. The specimen was naive CD4+ T cells from blood. Indicated subset: CD45RO-negative CD62L-positive naive CD4 T cells. The chain combines TRBV6-6 with TRBJ1-1; D gene ambiguous. The TCR comes from a person aged 30-70 years in good health. For the CDR3, the DNA is TGTGCCAGCAGTTACGCCGGGGTGAACACTGAAGCTTTCTTT. Amino acids: CASSYAGVNTEAFF.